The present TCR beta chain was sequenced within a study of regulatory T cells in long-lasting Graves disease. The time point: newly diagnosed GD, antithyroid drugs for less than 3 months. After RNA was extracted from PBMCs, the TCR library was made from it. CDR3-region Arm-PCR and iRepertoire HTBI primers produced the TCR beta libraries. TCRdb reprocessed the multiplex PCR reads with MiXCR, giving one entry per CDR3 protein. The sample holds about 440,000 distinct CDR3 sequences, about 16% seen once. Another study also made use of these data, one on T cells in Graves' hyperthyroidism and ophthalmopathy. This second study notes: Ophthalmopathy cases were set apart from stable hyperthyroidism by a 13 V-J model.

The TCR comes from a woman aged 25 to 39 with Graves disease. The sample consisted of peripheral blood mononuclear cells (PBMCs), taken at new diagnosis, from a patient treated with antithyroid drugs.

The CDR3 sequence is CASSPGEGQPQHF. As DNA, the CDR3 is TGTGCCAGCAGCCCGGGCGAGGGGCAGCCCCAGCATTTT. This chain connects TRBV7-6 to TRBJ1-5, with D tentatively TRBD1 (5 bases). The ends were cut back, 5 bases at V and 7 bases at J, with 12 bases in the middle. The CDR3 runs 13 residues. Looked up from germline, CDR1 is SGHVS and CDR2 is FNYEAQ.